This TCR beta chain appears in the sequencing data of a study of long-term antiretroviral therapy in people with HIV. The libraries were made with immunoSEQ v3.0 at survey level. Here immunoSEQ multiplex PCR was the method, and the copy in TCRdb shows in-frame clones only, minus some. The table includes about 25,000 clones, around 83% detected once. CDR3 length: 14 amino acids. Unmatched junction bases numbered 8, after V lost 8 bases and J lost 3 bases. CDR1 and CDR2 (germline): MNHNY, SVGAGI (reference sequence). The chain is built from TRBV6-6 and TRBJ2-3; 7 nucleotides agree with TRBD2. Material: unsorted PBMCs, obtained 3 years after starting antiretroviral therapy. This TCR came from a man aged 18-30 years with HIV. The CDR3 bases are TGTGCCAGCCGCGGAGGCGGGGGTACAGATACGCAGTATTTT. Translating gives CASRGGGGTDTQYF.